This T cell receptor beta chain was recovered during a study of control samples from healthy donors and cancer patients. Produced via immunoSEQ multiplex PCR; TCRdb's table is partial and in-frame only. Of 130,000 to 150,000 clones listed, roughly 94% are singletons. This CDR3 spans 14 amino acids. Looked up from germline, CDR1 is MGHRA and CDR2 is YSYEKL. Trimming took 4 bases from V and 2 from J; bases not matched to a gene: 4. V usage is TRBV4-1 and J usage is TRBJ1-1, with 7 bases aligning to TRBD1. Sequenced material: PBMCs. The TCR comes from a man between 60 and 75 years old with colorectal cancer. CDR3 amino acids: CASSRDRENTEAFF. The CDR3 DNA is TGCGCCAGCAGCCGAGACAGGGAAAACACTGAAGCTTTCTTT.